The text below deals with one T cell receptor (beta chain). The data derive from a study of blood T cell repertoires in COVID-19. Trimming took 10 bases from V and 8 from J; bases not matched to a gene: 10. Germline-derived CDR1 and CDR2 are LNHNV and YYDKDF (reference sequence). CDR3 length: 13 amino acids. Sequenced by immunoSEQ multiplex PCR; TCRdb stores in-frame clones only, minus some. Found here are approximately 270,000 clones, about four fifths of them singletons; the top ten hold about 9.6%. The sequencing sample was made of peripheral blood. The rearrangement links TRBV15 to TRBJ1-2; TRBD1 agrees at 10 bases. The clonotype comes from an elderly man with acute or convalescent COVID-19. In DNA, the CDR3 is TGTGCCATCCTAGGGACAGGGGTAGGGGGCTACACCTTC. Residues: CAILGTGVGGYTF. Complete variable domain (other parts from reference TRBV15 and TRBJ1-2): DAMVIQNPRYQVTQFGKPVTLSCSQTLNHNVMYWYQQKSSQAPKLLFHYYDKDFNNEADTPDNFQSRRPNTSFCFLDIRSPGLGDTAMYLCAILGTGVGGYTFGSGTRLTVV.